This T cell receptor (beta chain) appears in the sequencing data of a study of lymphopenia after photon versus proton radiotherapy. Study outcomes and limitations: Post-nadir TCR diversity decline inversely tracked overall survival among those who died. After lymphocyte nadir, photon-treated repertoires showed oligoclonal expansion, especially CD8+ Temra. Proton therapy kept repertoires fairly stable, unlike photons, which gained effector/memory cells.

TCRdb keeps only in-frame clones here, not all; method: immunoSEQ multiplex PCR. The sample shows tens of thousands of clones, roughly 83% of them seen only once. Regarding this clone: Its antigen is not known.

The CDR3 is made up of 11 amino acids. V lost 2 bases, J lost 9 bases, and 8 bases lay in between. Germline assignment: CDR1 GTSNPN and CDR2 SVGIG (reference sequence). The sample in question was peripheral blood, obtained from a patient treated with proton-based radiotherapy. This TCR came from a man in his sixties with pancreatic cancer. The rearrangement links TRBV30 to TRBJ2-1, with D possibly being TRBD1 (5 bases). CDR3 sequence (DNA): TGTGCCTGGAGTAGGCAGGGTGAGCAGTTCTTC. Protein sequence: CAWSRQGEQFF.